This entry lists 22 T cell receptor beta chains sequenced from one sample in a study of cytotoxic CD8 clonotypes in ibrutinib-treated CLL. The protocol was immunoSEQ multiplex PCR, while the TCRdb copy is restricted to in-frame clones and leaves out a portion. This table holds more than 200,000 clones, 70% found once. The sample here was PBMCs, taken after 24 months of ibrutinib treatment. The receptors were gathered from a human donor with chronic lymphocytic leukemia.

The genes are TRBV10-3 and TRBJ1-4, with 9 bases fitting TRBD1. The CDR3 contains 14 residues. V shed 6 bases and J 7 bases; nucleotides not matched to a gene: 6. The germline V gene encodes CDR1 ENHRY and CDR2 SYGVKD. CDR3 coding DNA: TGTGCCATCAGGAGACAGGGGGAGAGTGAAAAACTGTTTTTT. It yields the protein CAIRRQGESEKLFF.

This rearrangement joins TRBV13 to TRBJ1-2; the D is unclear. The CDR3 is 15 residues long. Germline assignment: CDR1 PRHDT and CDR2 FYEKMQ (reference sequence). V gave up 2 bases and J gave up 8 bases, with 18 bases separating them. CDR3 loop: CASSLRVNGSRGYTF. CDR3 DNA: TGTGCCAGCAGCTTACGGGTAAACGGGTCAAGAGGCTACACCTTC.

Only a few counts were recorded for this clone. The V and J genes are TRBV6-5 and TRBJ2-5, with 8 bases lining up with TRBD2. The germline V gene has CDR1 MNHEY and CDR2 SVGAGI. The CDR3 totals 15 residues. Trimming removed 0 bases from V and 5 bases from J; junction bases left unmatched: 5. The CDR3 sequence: CASSYSGLGWETQYF. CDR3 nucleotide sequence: TGTGCCAGCAGTTACTCGGGACTAGGCTGGGAGACCCAGTACTTC.

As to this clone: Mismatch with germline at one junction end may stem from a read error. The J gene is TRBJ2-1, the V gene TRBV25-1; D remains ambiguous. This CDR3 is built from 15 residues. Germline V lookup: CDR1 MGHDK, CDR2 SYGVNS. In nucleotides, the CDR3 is TGTGCCAGCAGTGAATTCAGAACCCCCTATAATGAGCAGTTCTTC. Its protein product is CASSEFRTPYNEQFF.

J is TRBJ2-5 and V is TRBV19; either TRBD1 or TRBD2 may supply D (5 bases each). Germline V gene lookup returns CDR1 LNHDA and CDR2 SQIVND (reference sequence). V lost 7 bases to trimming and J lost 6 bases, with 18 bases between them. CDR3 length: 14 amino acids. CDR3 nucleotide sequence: TGTGCCAGTATACCCGGTGAGGGGTTTCAGACCCAGTACTTC. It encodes CASIPGEGFQTQYF.

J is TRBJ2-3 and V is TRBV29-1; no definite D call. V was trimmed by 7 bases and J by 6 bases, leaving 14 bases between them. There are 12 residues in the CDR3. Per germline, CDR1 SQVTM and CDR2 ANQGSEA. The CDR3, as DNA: TGCAGCGGTGGAAGGGTCACCGATACGCAGTATTTT. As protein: CSGGRVTDTQYF.

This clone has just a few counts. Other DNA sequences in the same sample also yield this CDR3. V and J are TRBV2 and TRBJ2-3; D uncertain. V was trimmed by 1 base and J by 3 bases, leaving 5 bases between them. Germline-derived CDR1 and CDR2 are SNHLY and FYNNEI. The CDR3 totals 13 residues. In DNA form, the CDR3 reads TGTGCCAGCAGTGAAGGAGGAACAGATACGCAGTATTTT. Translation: CASSEGGTDTQYF.

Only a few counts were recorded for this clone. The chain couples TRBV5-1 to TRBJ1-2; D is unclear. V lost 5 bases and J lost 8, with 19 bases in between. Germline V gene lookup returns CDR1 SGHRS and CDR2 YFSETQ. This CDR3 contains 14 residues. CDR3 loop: CASRSENTPSGYTF. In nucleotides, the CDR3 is TGCGCCAGCAGATCTGAGAACACTCCTTCCGGCTACACCTTC.

The CDR3 sequence: CASRLTGGLTYEQYF. The CDR3 DNA is TGTGCCAGCAGACTTACAGGGGGCTTAACCTACGAGCAGTACTTC. This sequence joins TRBV5-8 and TRBJ2-7, with TRBD1 matching over 9 bases. Looked up from germline, CDR1 is SGHTS and CDR2 is YDEGEE. This CDR3 has 15 amino acids. Unmatched junction bases numbered 8, after V lost 5 bases and J lost 2 bases. Looking up the rest from reference TRBV5-8 and TRBJ2-7 gives the full variable domain: EAGVTQSPTHLIKTRGQQATLRCSPISGHTSVYWYQQALGLGLQFLLWYDEGEERNRGNFPPRFSGRQFPNYSSELNVNALELEDSALYLCASRLTGGLTYEQYFGPGTRLTVT.

Here the CDR3 reads CASSQVLAPPGEQFF. CDR3 DNA sequence: TGCGCCAGCAGCCAAGTTTTAGCCCCGCCTGGGGAGCAGTTCTTC. This sequence joins TRBV4-3 and TRBJ2-1; D is undetermined. The CDR3 is 15 residues long. Germline loops: CDR1 LGHNA, CDR2 YSLEER. Trimming left V 1 base short and J 10 bases short, with 17 bases between.

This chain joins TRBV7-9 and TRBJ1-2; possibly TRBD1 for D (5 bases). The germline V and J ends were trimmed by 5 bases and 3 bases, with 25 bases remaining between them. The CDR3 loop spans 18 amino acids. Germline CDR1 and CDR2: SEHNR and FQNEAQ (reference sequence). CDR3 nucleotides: TGTGCCAGCAGCGCAGAGAGGGACGTAAGGAAAGGGGACTATGGCTACACCTTC. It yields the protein CASSAERDVRKGDYGYTF.

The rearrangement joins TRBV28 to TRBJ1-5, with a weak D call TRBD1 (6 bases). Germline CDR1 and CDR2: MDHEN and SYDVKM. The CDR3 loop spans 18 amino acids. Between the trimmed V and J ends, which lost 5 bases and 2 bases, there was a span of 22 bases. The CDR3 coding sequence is TGTGCCAGCAGTGGAGGGGACGCGTCGGGGGCAGGCAATCAGCCCCAGCATTTT. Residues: CASSGGDASGAGNQPQHF. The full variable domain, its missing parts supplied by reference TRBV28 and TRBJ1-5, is DVKVTQSSRYLVKRTGEKVFLECVQDMDHENMFWYRQDPGLGLRLIYFSYDVKMKEKGDIPEGYSVSREKKERFSLILESASTNQTSMYLCASSGGDASGAGNQPQHFGDGTRLSIL.

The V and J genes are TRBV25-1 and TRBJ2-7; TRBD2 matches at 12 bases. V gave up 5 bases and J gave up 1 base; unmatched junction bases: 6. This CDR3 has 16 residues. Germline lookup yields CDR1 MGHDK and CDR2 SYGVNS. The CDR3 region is CASSPTGTSGSYEQYF. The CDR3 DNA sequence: TGTGCCAGCAGTCCCACCGGGACTAGCGGGTCCTACGAGCAGTACTTC.

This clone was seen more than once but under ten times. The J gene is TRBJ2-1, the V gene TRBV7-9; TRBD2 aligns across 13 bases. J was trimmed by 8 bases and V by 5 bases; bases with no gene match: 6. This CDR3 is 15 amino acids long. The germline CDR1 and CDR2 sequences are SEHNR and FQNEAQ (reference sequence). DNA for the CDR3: TGTGCCAGCAGCGCGACTAGCGGGAGGTGGTATGAGCAGTTCTTC. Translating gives CASSATSGRWYEQFF.

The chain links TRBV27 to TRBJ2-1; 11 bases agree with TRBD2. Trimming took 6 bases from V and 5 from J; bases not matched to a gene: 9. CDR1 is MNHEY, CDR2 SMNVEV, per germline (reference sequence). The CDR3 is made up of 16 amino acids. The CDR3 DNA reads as TGTGCCAGCAGCCGTTCCGGGACTAGCGGAAACAATGAGCAGTTCTTC. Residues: CASSRSGTSGNNEQFF.

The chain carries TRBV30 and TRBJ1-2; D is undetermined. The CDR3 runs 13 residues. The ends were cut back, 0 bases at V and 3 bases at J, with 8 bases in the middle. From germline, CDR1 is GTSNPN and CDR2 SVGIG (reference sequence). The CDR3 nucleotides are TGTGCCTGGAGTGTATTGCAGCACTATGGCTACACCTTC. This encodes CAWSVLQHYGYTF.

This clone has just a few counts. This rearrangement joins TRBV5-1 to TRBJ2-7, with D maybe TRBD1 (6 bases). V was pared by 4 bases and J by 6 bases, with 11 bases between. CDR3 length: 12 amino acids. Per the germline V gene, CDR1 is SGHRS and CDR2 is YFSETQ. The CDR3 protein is CASSMGALEQYF. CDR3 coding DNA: TGCGCCAGCAGCATGGGGGCGCTCGAGCAGTACTTC.

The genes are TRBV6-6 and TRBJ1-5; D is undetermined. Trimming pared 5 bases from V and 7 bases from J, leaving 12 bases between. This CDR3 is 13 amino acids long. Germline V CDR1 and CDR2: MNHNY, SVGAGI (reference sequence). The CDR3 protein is CASSRGIGQPQHF. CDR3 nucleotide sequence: TGTGCCAGCAGTAGAGGGATCGGCCAGCCCCAGCATTTT.

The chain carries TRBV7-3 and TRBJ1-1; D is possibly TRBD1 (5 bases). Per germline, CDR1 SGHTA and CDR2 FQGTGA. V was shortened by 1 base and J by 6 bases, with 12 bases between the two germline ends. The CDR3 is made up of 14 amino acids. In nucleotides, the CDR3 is TGTGCCAGCAGCTTAAAGGGGCAGGGATCTGAAGCTTTCTTT. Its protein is CASSLKGQGSEAFF. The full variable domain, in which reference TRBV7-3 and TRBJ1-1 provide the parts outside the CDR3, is GAGVSQTPSNKVTEKGKYVELRCDPISGHTALYWYRQSLGQGPEFLIYFQGTGAADDSGLPNDRFFAVRPEGSVSTLKIQRTERGDSAVYLCASSLKGQGSEAFFGQGTRLTVV.

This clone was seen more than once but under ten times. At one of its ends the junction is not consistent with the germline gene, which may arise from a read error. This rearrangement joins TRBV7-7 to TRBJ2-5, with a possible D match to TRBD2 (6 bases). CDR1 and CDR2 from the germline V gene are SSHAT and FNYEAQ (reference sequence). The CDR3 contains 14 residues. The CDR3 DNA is TGTGCTAGCAGCTTAGTCGCTAGCGTAGGGACCCAGTACTTC. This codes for CASSLVASVGTQYF. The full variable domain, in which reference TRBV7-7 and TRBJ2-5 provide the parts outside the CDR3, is GAGVSQSPRYKVTKRGQDVTLRCDPISSHATLYWYQQALGQGPEFLTYFNYEAQPDKSGLPSDRFSAERPEGSISTLTIQRTEQRDSAMYRCASSLVASVGTQYFGPGTRLLVL.

The CDR3 DNA reads as TGTGCCAGCAGGCCCGGACAGGGGGGAGAGACCCAGTACTTC. Residues: CASRPGQGGETQYF. V and J are TRBV6-6 and TRBJ2-5; TRBD1 aligns across 10 bases. This CDR3 spans 14 amino acids. Germline trimming cut 6 bases from V and 4 bases from J; bases unmatched to any gene: 5. The germline V gene encodes CDR1 MNHNY and CDR2 SVGAGI (reference sequence).

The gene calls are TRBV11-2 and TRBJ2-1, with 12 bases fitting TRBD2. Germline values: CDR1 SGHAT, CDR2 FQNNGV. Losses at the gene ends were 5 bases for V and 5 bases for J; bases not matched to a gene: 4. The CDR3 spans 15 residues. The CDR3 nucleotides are TGTGCCAGCAGCCAAAGACTAGCGGGAGACAATGAGCAGTTCTTC. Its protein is CASSQRLAGDNEQFF.